This T cell receptor (beta chain) stems from a study of T cells after somatic rescue of genetic block. Method: immunoSEQ multiplex PCR; TCRdb's copy keeps in-frame clones and lacks some. The sample holds several thousand clones, over 80% seen once. Germline V gene data show CDR1 as SGHNT and CDR2 as YENEEA. CDR3 length equals 16 residues. The V end was cut by 2 bases, the J end by 0 bases, with 12 bases between. The clonotype was recovered from a boy between 10 and 17 years old. The sample consisted of peripheral blood mononuclear cells (PBMCs). The chain is built from TRBV11-3 and TRBJ2-3; a weak D match, TRBD1 (6 bases). This CDR3 reads CASSLSLGGSTDTQYF. The CDR3 nucleotides read TGTGCCAGCAGCTTATCCCTAGGGGGAAGCACAGATACGCAGTATTTT.